This T cell receptor (beta chain) was captured in a study of control samples from healthy donors and cancer patients. Sequenced by immunoSEQ multiplex PCR; TCRdb stores in-frame clones only, minus some. Counted here are around 75,000 clones, over 75% occurring once; the ten biggest clones make up 25% to 30%. V lost 4 bases and J lost 6; bases outside the gene matches: 6. Germline assignment: CDR1 MNHNY and CDR2 SVGAGI (reference sequence). The CDR3 extends over 14 amino acids. Sequencing input: blood. The TCR sequence derives from a man in his fifties in good health. The chain links TRBV6-6 to TRBJ1-2, with TRBD1 matching 9 bases. The CDR3 nucleotides are TGTGCCAGCAGTTCCCAATGGACAGGGGATGGCTACACCTTC. Translating it yields CASSSQWTGDGYTF.